This T cell receptor (beta chain) was obtained from a study of neurological immune-mediated disorders. The study, taken as a whole, reports: Across subjects, no CDR3 amino acid sequence appeared in expanded clones of more than one subject, a finding that suggested private repertoires in all groups.

V was cut by 1 base and J by 2 bases, with 3 bases left in between. Germline loops: CDR1 SEHNR, CDR2 FQNEAQ (reference sequence). CDR3 length: 13 amino acids. Synthesis of cDNA was carried out by template-switch 5'RACE. The reaction used 10-nucleotide random UMIs. TCRdb called the 5' RACE reads again in MiXCR, with one record for every CDR3 protein. The sample carries around 65,000 distinct CDR3 sequences, 5.2% recorded once. This clonotype has ten or more counts. Its antigen is not known. The specimen was PBMCs. V is TRBV7-9 and J is TRBJ2-1; D gene uncertain. This sequence was found in a human donor with multiple sclerosis. The donor label of this sample is uncertain. CDR3 in amino acids: CASSLVAYNEQFF. The CDR3 coding sequence is TGTGCCAGCAGCTTAGTGGCCTACAATGAGCAGTTCTTC.